This TCR beta chain emerged from a study of blood T cell repertoires in COVID-19. Study-wide background: Nucleic acid was either cDNA or gDNA, and it came from T cells, B-cell-depleted T cells, or PBMCs.

The table came from immunoSEQ multiplex PCR; TCRdb's copy has only in-frame clones and leaves some out. Among roughly 240,000 clones listed, roughly 85% were seen once. The CDR3 sequence is 15 residues long. V dropped 9 bases and J dropped 8; count of bases not matched to a gene: 14. From germline, CDR1 is MNHEY and CDR2 SVGAGI. The chain couples TRBV6-5 to TRBJ1-4, with TRBD1 identical over 8 bases. The TCR sequence derives from a woman aged 45 to 65 with acute COVID-19. Sequenced material: PBMCs or T cells enriched from blood (not recorded which). The CDR3 spells CASRDRPLINEKLFF. CDR3 nucleotides: TGTGCCAGTAGGGACAGGCCCTTGATAAACGAAAAACTGTTTTTT.